These 6 T cell receptor beta chains were all obtained from the same sample, sequenced in a study of T cell repertoires in cytomegalovirus infection. Using its own MiXCR run on the reads, TCRdb lists one record per CDR3 protein. The sample carries hundreds of thousands of distinct CDR3 sequences, about 9.2% recorded once. The sequencing sample was made of PBMCs. These receptor sequences come from a human donor in good health (CMV status not recorded). Some clones in this sample may be carry-over from other donors' samples.

The chain joins TRBV18 to TRBJ2-7, with D possibly being TRBD1 (6 bases). CDR1 KGHSH and CDR2 LQKENI come from the germline V gene. This CDR3 is 16 amino acids long. The V end lost 3 bases, the J end lost 2 bases, and 17 bases lay between the germline ends. This CDR3 is CASSPLPPTGTYEQYV. The CDR3 bases are TGTGCCAGCTCACCTCTCCCTCCGACAGGAACCTACGAGCAGTACGTC.

Ten or more counts support this clonotype. This chain links TRBV7-2 with TRBJ2-2; the D call may be TRBD1 or TRBD2 (5 bases each). The CDR3 length is 14 residues. The V gene's germline CDR1 is SGHTA and CDR2 FQGNSA. Deletions cut 0 bases from V and 4 bases from J, with 6 bases between. CDR3 region: CASSLAGGTGELFF. In nucleotides, the CDR3 is TGTGCCAGCAGCTTAGCTGGGGGCACCGGGGAGCTGTTTTTT.

This clonotype was seen at least ten times. This chain uses TRBV6-5 with TRBJ1-1, with D uncertain. Trimming pared 2 bases from V and 0 bases from J, leaving 10 bases between. The CDR3 length is 15 residues. Per the germline V gene, CDR1 is MNHEY and CDR2 is SVGAGI. The CDR3 region has the DNA TGTGCCAGCAGTTACGGGCGGACGATGAACACTGAAGCTTTCTTT. Translating it yields CASSYGRTMNTEAFF.

This sequence joins TRBV20-1 and TRBJ2-1; maybe TRBD2 (6 bases). Germline CDR1 DFQATT, CDR2 SNEGSKA (reference sequence). Deletions cut 5 bases from V and 5 bases from J, with 16 bases between. The CDR3 contains 14 residues. The CDR3 nucleotides read TGCAGTGCTCTCGTGACTAGAAGGAACAATGAGCAGTTCTTC. Its translation is CSALVTRRNNEQFF.

This clonotype was detected ten times or more. The chain recombines TRBV25-1 with TRBJ2-5; D unresolved. V shed 10 bases and J shed 10 bases, with 19 bases lying between them. The CDR3 runs 12 residues. Germline V gene data show CDR1 as MGHDK and CDR2 as SYGVNS. This chain's CDR3 is CATKDTDRGQYF. The CDR3 region has the DNA TGTGCCACCAAAGACACCGACCGCGGCCAGTACTTC.

This clonotype was seen at least ten times. V is TRBV11-2 and J is TRBJ2-7; 7 bases map to TRBD1. V dropped 5 bases and J dropped 5; count of bases not matched to a gene: 12. The germline CDR1 and CDR2 sequences are SGHAT and FQNNGV. This CDR3 is 15 amino acids long. The CDR3 loop is CASSTRTGLVNEQYV. CDR3 DNA sequence: TGTGCCAGCAGCACCAGGACAGGTCTGGTGAACGAGCAGTACGTC.